Below are 26 T cell receptor beta chains sequenced from a single sample in a study of post-analysis software for immune sequencing data. cDNA libraries for TCR beta contained unique molecular identifiers. TCRdb reprocessed the PCR reads via MiXCR and lists one record per CDR3 protein. The sample includes more than 500,000 distinct CDR3 sequences, around 31% of them seen just once. These receptors are not linked to any known antigen. General study points: Included in a set of five TRBV segments more frequent in patients than controls were TRBV5-6, TRBV5-1 and TRBV20-1.

Specimen: blood. The receptor source for this set is a girl between 2 and 17 years old with multiple sclerosis.

The chain carries TRBV20-1 and TRBJ2-2; 12 bases line up with TRBD2. V was pared by 3 bases and J by 1 base, with 6 bases of the junction left unmatched. The CDR3 loop spans 17 amino acids. Germline loops: CDR1 DFQATT, CDR2 SNEGSKA (reference sequence). In DNA form, the CDR3 reads TGCAGTGCTAGGCCCTTGGGACTAGCGGGGAACACCGGGGAGCTGTTTTTT. Translating gives CSARPLGLAGNTGELFF.

This clonotype came up a few times. The chain has TRBV20-1 and TRBJ2-3; D is undetermined. The CDR3 spans 13 residues. The germline V gene has CDR1 DFQATT and CDR2 SNEGSKA (reference sequence). V gave up 2 bases and J gave up 2 bases, with 8 bases separating them. The CDR3 nucleotides are TGCAGTGCTAGAAGTCCAAACACAGATACGCAGTATTTT. Its translation: CSARSPNTDTQYF.

This clonotype was counted at least ten times. The chain combines TRBV7-3 with TRBJ2-7; D may match TRBD1 or TRBD2 (5 bases each). Trimming shortened V by 5 bases and J by 3 bases, and 14 bases separated the two germline ends. There are 14 residues in the CDR3. Germline V gene data show CDR1 as SGHTA and CDR2 as FQGTGA. The CDR3 DNA follows: TGTGCCAGCAGCCAACAAGGAGGACACTACGAGCAGTACTTC. This translates into CASSQQGGHYEQYF.

This clonotype came up a few times. This rearrangement joins TRBV3-1 to TRBJ2-5, with no clear D. V was trimmed by 0 bases and J by 2 bases, leaving 7 bases between them. CDR3 size: 14 residues. Germline CDR1 LGHDT, CDR2 YNNKEL (reference sequence). The CDR3 coding sequence is TGTGCCAGCAGCCAAGATGTCCAGCAAGAGACCCAGTACTTC. Its protein product is CASSQDVQQETQYF.

The chain has TRBV10-3 and TRBJ2-1; 10 nucleotides agree with TRBD2. CDR1 and CDR2 (germline): ENHRY, SYGVKD. The CDR3 is 14 residues long. The V and J ends lost 6 bases and 7 bases, in that order; junction bases with no gene match: 6. CDR3 DNA sequence: TGTGCCATCAGCCCTAGCGGGGGCCGGAATGAGCAGTTCTTC. Translation: CAISPSGGRNEQFF.

This clonotype was observed a few times. This chain connects TRBV28 to TRBJ2-5; D is unclear. Germline assignment: CDR1 MDHEN and CDR2 SYDVKM. The CDR3 sequence is 14 residues long. Between the trimmed V and J ends, which lost 3 bases and 7 bases, there was a span of 15 bases. The DNA for the CDR3 is TGTGCCAGCAGTTTGGGCGGCTACGTTGGGACCCAGTACTTC. This gives the protein CASSLGGYVGTQYF. Complete variable domain (other parts from reference TRBV28 and TRBJ2-5): DVKVTQSSRYLVKRTGEKVFLECVQDMDHENMFWYRQDPGLGLRLIYFSYDVKMKEKGDIPEGYSVSREKKERFSLILESASTNQTSMYLCASSLGGYVGTQYFGPGTRLLVL.

The chain combines TRBV12-3 or TRBV12-4 with TRBJ2-7, with D perhaps matching TRBD1 (6 bases). The CDR3 is 14 amino acids. Trimming removed 5 bases from V and 0 bases from J, with 11 bases in between. CDR3 sequence reads: CASSRGSNSYEQYF. CDR3 DNA: TGTGCCAGCAGTAGGGGGTCCAACTCCTACGAGCAGTACTTC.

This chain connects TRBV25-1 to TRBJ1-1; the D is unclear. This CDR3 is built from 12 residues. V was cut by 8 bases and J by 4 bases, with 11 bases left in between. The germline V gene encodes CDR1 MGHDK and CDR2 SYGVNS. Here the CDR3 reads CASEVGSTEAFF. The CDR3 DNA reads TGTGCCAGCGAAGTAGGGTCCACTGAAGCTTTCTTT.

Concerning this clonotype: An end of the junction does not agree with germline; a read error may underlie this. The gene calls are TRBV5-1 and TRBJ1-2, with D maybe TRBD1 (5 bases). CDR3 length: 14 amino acids. Germline lookup yields CDR1 SGHRS and CDR2 YFSETQ. CDR3 nucleotide sequence: TGCGCCAGCAGCTTGGAAGGGGCAAGCTATGGCCACACCTTC. This encodes CASSLEGASYGHTF.

The chain links TRBV6-6 to TRBJ1-1; no firm D call. The CDR3 totals 14 residues. The germline CDR1 and CDR2 sequences are MNHNY and SVGAGI (reference sequence). V was trimmed by 2 bases and J by 10 bases, leaving 17 bases between them. The CDR3 here is CASSYPTGPKGAFF. Written as DNA, the CDR3 is TGTGCCAGCAGTTACCCGACCGGGCCTAAGGGAGCTTTCTTT.

The V gene is TRBV20-1, the J gene TRBJ1-2; no clear D gene. The V gene's germline CDR1 is DFQATT and CDR2 SNEGSKA (reference sequence). The CDR3 extends over 13 amino acids. V shed 3 bases and J shed 0 bases, with 8 bases lying between them. The CDR3: CSASSLANYGYTF. The DNA of the CDR3 is TGCAGTGCTAGTTCGCTTGCTAACTATGGCTACACCTTC.

The gene calls are TRBV5-1 and TRBJ2-7, with D possibly being TRBD2 (5 bases). Matching the DNA end better, TRBJ2-4 makes the J call doubtful. This CDR3 has 15 residues. Germline-derived CDR1 and CDR2 are SGHRS and YFSETQ. CDR3 protein: CASSLEGRGVGIQYF. The CDR3, as DNA: TGCGCCAGCAGCTTGGAGGGCCGGGGTGTCGGCATTCAGTACTTC.

The chain uses TRBV3-1 and TRBJ2-5; the D gene is possibly TRBD2 (5 bases). The assigned J gene may be wrong: the sequence end matches TRBJ2-7 better. Germline loops: CDR1 LGHDT, CDR2 YNNKEL (reference sequence). The CDR3 extends over 16 amino acids. CDR3 nucleotide sequence: TGTGCCAGCAGCCAAGATGGTACGGGGTGGGCCTACGAGCAGTACTTC. Its translation is CASSQDGTGWAYEQYF.

In this sample, this clonotype turned up a few times. The gene calls are TRBV2 and TRBJ2-2, with 9 bases matching TRBD1. The ends lost 2 bases at V and 6 bases at J; junction bases unmatched: 4. Germline lookup yields CDR1 SNHLY and CDR2 FYNNEI. The CDR3 has 15 amino acids. CDR3 loop: CASSETGQGPGELFF. The CDR3 DNA reads as TGTGCCAGCAGTGAAACGGGACAGGGCCCCGGGGAGCTGTTTTTT.

To note about this clonotype: A much bigger clone sits one base away, suggesting this may be a read error. The rearrangement joins TRBV5-1 to TRBJ2-7; D may be TRBD1 or TRBD2 (5 bases each). This CDR3 is built from 14 residues. Trimming took off 4 bases at V and 4 bases at J, with 15 bases between the two ends. Germline V gives CDR1 SGHRS, CDR2 YFSETQ. The CDR3, as DNA: TGCGCCAGCAGCATCCGGGACGAGATTTACGAGCAGTACTTC. This encodes CASSIRDEIYEQYF.

The V and J genes are TRBV28 and TRBJ1-4; D may be TRBD1 (5 bases). Germline V lookup: CDR1 MDHEN, CDR2 SYDVKM. The CDR3 sequence is 14 residues long. V was pared by 9 bases and J by 5 bases, with 16 bases between. CDR3 protein: CASGRDPGNEKLFF. CDR3 nucleotides: TGTGCCAGTGGTAGGGACCCCGGAAATGAAAAACTGTTTTTT. The variable domain in full, completed from reference TRBV28 and TRBJ1-4, reads DVKVTQSSRYLVKRTGEKVFLECVQDMDHENMFWYRQDPGLGLRLIYFSYDVKMKEKGDIPEGYSVSREKKERFSLILESASTNQTSMYLCASGRDPGNEKLFFGSGTQLSVL.

The chain carries TRBV10-2 and TRBJ1-5; D may be TRBD1 (5 bases). The V end was cut by 6 bases, the J end by 9 bases, with 18 bases between. Germline V gives CDR1 WSHSY, CDR2 SAAADI. CDR3 size: 14 residues. The CDR3 protein is CASSATGGYRPQHF. The CDR3 DNA is TGCGCCAGCAGCGCGACGGGGGGTTATCGGCCCCAGCATTTT.

The chain recombines TRBV3-1 with TRBJ2-2, with D perhaps TRBD1 (5 bases). Germline CDR1 reads LGHDT; CDR2 reads YNNKEL (reference sequence). The CDR3 consists of 14 residues. Trimming took off 4 bases at V and 6 bases at J, with 12 bases between the two ends. CDR3 sequence reads: CASSPTTRAGELFF. The CDR3, as DNA: TGTGCCAGCAGCCCCACGACCAGGGCCGGGGAGCTGTTTTTT.

The J gene is TRBJ1-5, the V gene TRBV20-1; 9 bases align to TRBD1. V was pared by 4 bases and J by 7 bases, with 8 bases of the junction left unmatched. The CDR3 has 14 amino acids. Germline CDR1 DFQATT, CDR2 SNEGSKA (reference sequence). In DNA form, the CDR3 reads TGCAGTGCTAAAACAGGGGGCGTAGGACAGCCCCAGCATTTT. This sequence encodes CSAKTGGVGQPQHF.

V gene TRBV20-1 combines with J gene TRBJ2-3; D is possibly TRBD2 (7 bases). The germline V gene has CDR1 DFQATT and CDR2 SNEGSKA (reference sequence). The V end was cut by 7 bases, the J end by 0 bases, with 29 bases between. The CDR3 is made up of 19 amino acids. The CDR3 reads CSGKGEGGNLDPSTDTQYF. CDR3 in DNA: TGCAGTGGCAAGGGTGAGGGGGGGAACCTTGATCCTAGCACAGATACGCAGTATTTT.

In this sample, this clonotype turned up a few times. J is TRBJ1-1 and V is TRBV12-3 or TRBV12-4, with D unresolved. The CDR3 runs 14 residues. Deletions cut 6 bases from V and 6 bases from J, with 17 bases between. Here the CDR3 reads CASSLRGRGPEAFF. As DNA, the CDR3 is TGTGCCAGCAGCCTTCGTGGACGGGGTCCTGAAGCTTTCTTT.

The V call is TRBV4-1, the J call TRBJ2-4; D gene unclear. Judging by the DNA end, TRBJ2-7 fits better; the J call may be wrong. CDR3 length equals 15 residues. The germline CDR1 and CDR2 sequences are MGHRA and YSYEKL. The CDR3 nucleotides are TGCGCCAGCAGCCAAGACGGTCTCGGAACCTACGAGCAGTACTTC. It specifies CASSQDGLGTYEQYF.

V gene TRBV6-1 combines with J gene TRBJ2-3; D may be TRBD2 (7 bases). Trimming took off 6 bases at V and 6 bases at J, with 25 bases between the two ends. The CDR3 consists of 17 residues. The germline gives CDR1 MNHNS, CDR2 SASEGT. This CDR3 is CASRNLRGGALADTQYF. The CDR3, as DNA: TGTGCCAGCAGGAACCTTCGAGGGGGGGCGCTTGCGGATACGCAGTATTTT.

This clonotype was detected many times. The chain recombines TRBV2 with TRBJ2-3; no firm D call. The CDR3 has 18 amino acids. The germline V and J ends were trimmed by 2 bases and 6 bases, with 24 bases remaining between them. Germline V lookup: CDR1 SNHLY, CDR2 FYNNEI. CDR3 protein: CASSEILKNTFYSDTQYF. In DNA, the CDR3 is TGTGCCAGCAGTGAAATACTCAAAAATACTTTCTATTCGGATACGCAGTATTTT.

On this clonotype: Relative to the germline gene, one junction end is altered; a read error may explain this. This chain links TRBV4-1 with TRBJ2-1; D unclear. Germline lookup yields CDR1 MGHRA and CDR2 YSYEKL. The CDR3 length is 15 residues. CDR3 amino acids: CVSSPRLRVGNEQFF. The CDR3 bases are TGCGTCAGCAGCCCCCGGCTAAGGGTGGGCAATGAGCAGTTCTTC.

This clonotype was detected only a few times. The chain carries TRBV6-1 and TRBJ1-1, with 10 bases fitting TRBD1. The CDR3 loop spans 14 amino acids. With V trimmed by 7 bases and J by 2 bases, 4 bases remained unmatched. CDR1 is MNHNS and CDR2 is SASEGT in the germline V gene. The CDR3 spells CASIWDRGNTEAFF. CDR3 DNA sequence: TGTGCCAGCATTTGGGACAGGGGCAACACTGAAGCTTTCTTT.